This TCR beta chain was recovered during a study of control samples from healthy donors and cancer patients. The germline V gene encodes CDR1 WSHSY and CDR2 SAAADI. The CDR3 has 15 amino acids. V shed 3 bases and J 1 base; nucleotides not matched to a gene: 2. Measured with immunoSEQ multiplex PCR; TCRdb has only the in-frame clones, and not every one. This table has 130,000 or so clones, 85% to 90% appearing once. This clonotype originated in a man in his fifties or sixties with head and neck cancer. The sample was PBMCs. The chain joins TRBV10-2 to TRBJ1-3; 8 bases match TRBD1. CDR3 in amino acids: CASSDGTGSGNTIYF. Here the CDR3 DNA reads TGCGCCAGCAGTGACGGGACAGGATCTGGAAACACCATATATTTT.